The entry that follows covers one T cell receptor (beta chain) sequence. Its antigen target is currently unknown. The sample holds no much larger clone one base away, and base qualities are not on file. Receptor amplification or capture employed the immunoSEQ multiplex PCR assay. For the multiplex PCR, a mixture combining 60 forward primers for TCR Vbeta segments and 13 reverse primers for TCR Jbeta segments was used. Amplification of the CDR3 region of rearranged TCR beta genes was performed with a multiplex PCR assay on genomic DNA. The Illumina HiSeq System was used to sequence the amplified TCR beta libraries as 87-base-pair reads. Per the authors' processing: A later analysis tallied some 79 million unique TCR beta chains across the 610 or so repertoires, and around 9.9 million of those chains were shared by two or more donors. A nearest-neighbor algorithm error-corrected the raw reads and collapsed the reads into unique sequences, merging closely related sequences to remove PCR and sequencing errors. CDR3 sequences were aligned to IMGT reference sequences to assign V, D and J gene segments. Each retained sequence needed at least a six-nucleotide match to both a V gene segment and a J gene segment. Rearrangements were classified as productive when the CDR3 lacked stop codons and remained in frame with V and J, and all other rearrangements were classified as non-productive. Following IMGT convention, CDR3 was defined as the stretch from the second conserved V-encoded cysteine to the conserved J-encoded phenylalanine. Sequences without an unambiguous match to a single V gene segment were excluded from the earlier analysis of a few hundred of the donors. An earlier analysis of a few hundred of the donors called V segments functional above 56.7% productive rearrangements and segregating when the between-donor standard deviation exceeded 5%. To diagnose cytomegalovirus status from the catalog of TCR beta chain sequences, a statistical classification framework was built. A later analysis assigned V and J genes by comparing TCR nucleotide sequences with IMGT/GENE-DB human TR gene sequences. The TCRdist pipeline was used in a later analysis to assign CDR3 sequences and most-parsimonious VDJ recombination scenarios. In a later analysis, every TCR beta chain was defined by the combination of its CDR3 amino acid sequence and its V-gene family, and reads without a unique V-gene family were dropped. A later analysis removed several hundred highly shared, low-generation-probability nucleotide sequences to deal with suspected cross-contamination and a sequencing artifact. For each public chain, a later analysis derived a clonal expansion index from normalized ranks of inferred template counts within each repertoire. In a later analysis, generation probabilities were computed with a VDJ recombination model fitted to out-of-frame rearrangements, and the resulting probabilities were checked against IGoR. Hypergeometric tests were used in a later analysis to score TCR-TCR, TCR-HLA and TCR-CMV co-occurrence, with a repertoire-size bias correction applied to the TCR pairs. False discovery rates were estimated in a later analysis by permuting HLA or CMV assignments 20 times. In a later analysis, co-occurring TCRs were grouped using DBSCAN, and TCRdist sequence similarity was added for clustering within HLA-allele-positive subsets. Repertoires with fewer than 30,000 or more than 120,000 public chains were left out of co-occurrence clustering, as were about five repertoires with anomalous nucleotide sharing. The table comes from immuneACCESS by way of TCRdb, which keeps in-frame sequences with V and J called. Part of the clones is missing from these tables; in studies checked, under half for an unresolved V gene and the rest for unknown reasons. The V and J calls and the clone size are those of that table, but D and trimming were determined from the DNA. This sample has around 130,000 clones in its table, and about 82% of those were observed once. In total, the top ten clones hold 5% to 5.5% of the sample.

The data belong to a study of cytomegalovirus exposure and HLA in healthy donors listed by TCRdb under 2017. Regarding the complete study: In an earlier analysis of some 550 of the donors, about 270 Gb of sequence data and some 120 million unique TCR beta sequences from 180 million or so T cells were reported. About 310 gigabases of sequencing data and approximately 80 million unique TCR sequences were included in an early release covering 500 to 750 HLA-typed donors. Of the 300 to 400 genotyped donors, about 84% fell in the genetic ancestry cluster associated with self-reported Caucasian donors. The aim of the study was to test whether cataloging public T cell receptors could identify signatures of past pathogen exposure. The T cell repertoires of several hundred subjects were profiled by immunosequencing and related to cytomegalovirus serostatus. Along with the approximately 650-subject first cohort, a separate validation cohort of over a hundred different subjects was used. To predict cytomegalovirus infection status, the study combined high-throughput TCR immunosequencing, statistical association of individual TCRs with disease status, and machine learning. In a later analysis, previously published TCR beta repertoires from some 640 donors were re-analyzed and high-resolution HLA genotyping was added so that TCR occurrence patterns could be studied. The later analysis used no new phenotypic data to find candidate immune exposures, relying instead on TCR beta sequences and their occurrence across donors. In an earlier analysis of 500 to 650 of the donors, high-throughput TCR beta sequencing was used to judge whether each TCR beta V gene segment behaved as functional or pseudogenic. Donor age, sex, ethnicity and CMV serostatus were compiled together with the repertoire data. Genome-wide SNP genotypes for about 55% of the 666 donors were used in a later genetic analysis, which treated that subset as a discovery cohort. Every discovery cohort repertoire had been produced on one sequencing platform. HLA typing included class I and class II loci at four-digit resolution. The number of typed donors differed by locus: about 620-640 for A, B, C, DRB1 and DQB1; 522 for DQA1; fewer than 610 for DPA1; and about 450 for DPB1. A handful of DR-DQ haplotypes were handled as single units for association and clustering because linkage in the cohort was strong. On average, roughly 200,000 unique TCR beta nucleotide sequences were sequenced per donor among a few hundred genotyped donors of the cohort, with roughly 20% of those sequences being non-productive.

Overall results and qualifications from the work: The sequencing pipeline was judged likely to have produced a cluster of highly shared sequence variants as a technical artifact. V-gene and J-gene trimming of TCR beta chains was associated with a missense DCLRE1C variant in a later genetic analysis, and the association was replicated in an independent cohort. Specific HLA alleles were associated with 15,000 to 20,000 TCR beta sequences at a false discovery rate of 0.05 in a later analysis. In a later analysis, HLA-associated TCR beta chains showed more clonal expansion and lower generation probabilities than non-associated chains that were equally common. In an earlier analysis of 587 of the donors, most TCR beta V segments were observed in productive rearrangements about 87% or about 30% of the time, broadly matching IMGT annotations. A further reported finding was that TCR beta sequences accurately predicted the HLA-A and HLA-B alleles for most subjects in the first cohort. In a later analysis, several top co-occurrence clusters were reported to appear linked to parvovirus B19, influenza, CMV and Epstein-Barr virus. Linkage disequilibrium might explain the correlated functional status among segregating V segments, but an unknown experimental factor could not be excluded. In a later analysis, most CMV-associated TCR beta chains were found to appear HLA-restricted, with HLA associations seemingly driven largely by CMV exposure. The only immune exposure information available for the cohort was CMV serostatus. A later analysis found that TCR association rates varied across HLA loci, with DRB1 alleles showing the most associated TCRs and HLA-C alleles the fewest. Across donors, most TCR sequences were observed very rarely, whereas some public TCRs were present in many individuals. The authors suggested that the approach could potentially be generalized to other disease states and immunological phenotypes. In vitro tests confirmed that a few of the cytomegalovirus-associated TCR beta chains recognize cytomegalovirus antigens. In the study, 164 TCR beta chains were listed as associated with cytomegalovirus. In both the original and validation cohorts, the classifier was reported to diagnose cytomegalovirus status with high specificity and sensitivity. Because counts were too low, seventeen rarely observed V segments, including chromosome 9 orphons, were left out of the earlier analysis of roughly 600 of the donors. According to a later genetic analysis, donors in an Asian-associated ancestry cluster had fewer N-insertions in productive TCRs than the approximately 700-donor mean. In this cohort, only TCR beta chains were sequenced, and detectable features were limited by the absence of alpha or paired-chain data. The presence/absence analyses assumed that sequencing depth was roughly uniform across donors, and that assumption may not be true. When HLA alleles, especially DR and DQ, strongly co-occurred, TCR associations were difficult to assign to individual alleles. Because the 87-base-pair reads could not distinguish some IMGT-functional V segments, including TRBV6-2 and TRBV6-3, those segments were excluded. Because some donors lacked HLA typing at each locus, the association tests relied only on the typed subset.

The germline V end is reduced by 5 bases and the J end by 4 bases; junction bases left unmatched: 4. There are 13 amino acids in the CDR3, from cysteine to phenylalanine inclusive. Only CDR3 DNA remains: 39 bases, in frame from the first base. CDR1 and CDR2 were assigned from the germline V gene as KGHSH and LQKENI. In total, just over 650 healthy bone marrow donors made up the cohort. Cohort members were all nominally healthy when sampled, although unrecorded immune exposures were likely present. The donor was CMV seronegative and was included in the group of over 300 seronegative cohort members. A peripheral blood sample was provided by each donor, and peripheral blood mononuclear cells were used for TCR beta sequencing. Genomic DNA was extracted from the blood cell samples with the Qiagen DNeasy Blood Extraction Kit.

This chain joins TRBV18 to TRBJ1-2, with 7 junctional bases fitting TRBD1. The TCR was taken from a man in his thirties or forties in good health and CMV-seronegative. Material for sequencing was PBMCs. The CDR3 protein: CASSEGQVYGYTF. The base sequence is TGTGCCAGCTCAGAAGGACAGGTCTATGGCTACACCTTC.